A single sample gave rise to the 7 T cell receptor beta chains below, sequenced in a study of blood T cell repertoires in COVID-19. Repertoires were generated with immunoSEQ multiplex PCR, while TCRdb's copy carries only in-frame clones and drops some. The data contain about 250,000 clones, around nine tenths of them singletons. The sequenced sample consisted of peripheral blood. Receptor source: a woman aged 55-75 years who had recovered from COVID-19.

The J gene is TRBJ2-3, the V gene TRBV27, with 8 bases that match TRBD2. Germline V gene data show CDR1 as MNHEY and CDR2 as SMNVEV (reference sequence). The CDR3 is made up of 16 amino acids. The junction had 14 bases not matched to a gene; V was cut back by 6 bases and J by 6 bases. CDR3: CASRSSGTRYLDTQYF. The CDR3 DNA reads as TGTGCCAGCAGGTCCTCCGGGACTAGATATTTGGATACGCAGTATTTT.

The gene calls are TRBV25-1 and TRBJ1-6; D is uncertain. The CDR3 runs to 14 residues. Trimming left V 2 bases short and J 7 bases short, with 9 bases between. Germline V gene lookup returns CDR1 MGHDK and CDR2 SYGVNS. The CDR3 reads CASSEPGINSPLHF. The DNA of the CDR3 is TGTGCCAGCAGTGAACCAGGCATCAATTCACCCCTCCACTTT.

This rearrangement joins TRBV9 to TRBJ1-1, with D perhaps TRBD1 (6 bases). V was clipped by 0 bases and J by 3 bases, with 9 bases between them. Germline V gives CDR1 SGDLS, CDR2 YYNGEE. CDR3 length: 14 amino acids. The CDR3 DNA sequence: TGTGCCAGCAGCGTAGAATCAGGGGACACTGAAGCTTTCTTT. Encoded protein: CASSVESGDTEAFF.

The rearrangement joins TRBV5-6 to TRBJ1-5; D is unresolved. This CDR3 is built from 15 residues. V dropped 1 base and J dropped 4 bases, with 12 bases sitting between them. CDR1 and CDR2 (germline): SGHDT, YYEEEE. This CDR3 reads CASSLWAGKNQPQHF. The CDR3 DNA reads TGTGCCAGCAGCTTGTGGGCCGGCAAAAATCAGCCCCAGCATTTT.

This chain links TRBV19 with TRBJ1-2, with 7 bases that match TRBD1. This CDR3 contains 13 residues. Germline trimming cut 3 bases from V and 8 bases from J; bases unmatched to any gene: 6. CDR1 is LNHDA, CDR2 SQIVND, per germline (reference sequence). The CDR3 nucleotides are TGTGCCAGTAGTATGATTGACAGGGAAGGCTACACCTTC. Translation gives CASSMIDREGYTF.

The chain carries TRBV7-9 and TRBJ1-5, with D possibly matching TRBD1 (6 bases). The CDR3 is 15 residues long. CDR1 and CDR2 from the germline V gene are SEHNR and FQNEAQ (reference sequence). The V gene lost 5 bases and the J gene lost 0 bases, with 11 bases spanning the gap. CDR3 nucleotides: TGTGCCAGCAGCGTCGGGACACATAGCAATCAGCCCCAGCATTTT. Translated: CASSVGTHSNQPQHF. Full variable domain (missing parts from reference TRBV7-9 and TRBJ1-5): DTGVSQNPRHKITKRGQNVTFRCDPISEHNRLYWYRQTLGQGPEFLTYFQNEAQLEKSRLLSDRFSAERPKGSFSTLEIQRTEQGDSAMYLCASSVGTHSNQPQHFGDGTRLSIL.

This clone is a singleton in its sample. This chain uses TRBV19 with TRBJ2-5, with D possibly TRBD1 on 5 matching bases. The germline V and J ends were trimmed by 7 bases and 6 bases, with 12 bases remaining between them. The CDR3 has 12 residues. The germline V gene encodes CDR1 LNHDA and CDR2 SQIVND (reference sequence). The chain's CDR3 is CASIDRRQTQYF. CDR3 sequence (DNA): TGTGCCAGTATCGACAGAAGGCAGACCCAGTACTTC.